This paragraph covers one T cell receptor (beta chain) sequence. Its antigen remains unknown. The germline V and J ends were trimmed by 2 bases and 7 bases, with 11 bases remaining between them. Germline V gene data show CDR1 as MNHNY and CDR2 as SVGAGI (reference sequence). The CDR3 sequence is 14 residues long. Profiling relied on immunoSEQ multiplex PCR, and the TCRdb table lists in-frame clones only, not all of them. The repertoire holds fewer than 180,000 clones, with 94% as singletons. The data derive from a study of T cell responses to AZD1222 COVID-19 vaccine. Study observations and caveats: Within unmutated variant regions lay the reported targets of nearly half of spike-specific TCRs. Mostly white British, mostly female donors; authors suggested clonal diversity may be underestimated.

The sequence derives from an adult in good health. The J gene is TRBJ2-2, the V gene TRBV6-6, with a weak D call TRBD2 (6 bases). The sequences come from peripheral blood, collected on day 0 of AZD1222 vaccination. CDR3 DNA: TGTGCCAGCAGTTACACGACTAGTAACGGGGAGCTGTTTTTT. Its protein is CASSYTTSNGELFF.